The 15 T cell receptor beta chains below all came from one sample that was sequenced in a study of T cells in localized non-small cell lung cancer. Some clones are missing from TCRdb's copy, which holds only in-frame ones; the method was immunoSEQ multiplex PCR. The data contain 15,000 to 20,000 clones, around 88% of them singletons. This specimen was peripheral blood, taken before any cancer treatment. The receptor source for this set is a male donor older than 55 with stage II squamous cell lung carcinoma.

This chain uses TRBV29-1 with TRBJ2-7; D is perhaps TRBD1 or TRBD2 (6 bases each). Germline lookup yields CDR1 SQVTM and CDR2 ANQGSEA. V lost 6 bases to trimming and J lost 6 bases, with 18 bases between them. The CDR3 sequence is 13 residues long. CDR3: CSVLTQGGGEQYF. The CDR3 bases are TGCAGCGTCCTAACACAGGGAGGAGGCGAGCAGTACTTC.

CDR3 residues: CASSNGPMQFF. CDR3 nucleotides: TGTGCCAGCAGTAACGGGCCTATGCAGTTCTTC. This chain links TRBV27 with TRBJ2-1; no clear D. This CDR3 comprises 11 residues. CDR1 is MNHEY, CDR2 SMNVEV, per germline (reference sequence). Deletions cut 5 bases from V and 12 bases from J, with 11 bases between.

This clone came up a few times. This chain joins TRBV5-5 and TRBJ2-7; possibly TRBD1 or TRBD2 for D (5 bases each). This CDR3 region has 15 residues. V was cut by 2 bases and J by 0 bases, with 12 bases left in between. CDR1 is SGHKS, CDR2 YYEKEE, per germline (reference sequence). For the CDR3, the DNA is TGTGCCAGCAGCTTTGGGGGTCCCATCTCCTACGAGCAGTACTTC. Translated, it gives CASSFGGPISYEQYF. The full variable domain, in which reference TRBV5-5 and TRBJ2-7 provide the parts outside the CDR3, is DAGVTQSPTHLIKTRGQQVTLRCSPISGHKSVSWYQQVLGQGPQFIFQYYEKEERGRGNFPDRFSARQFPNYSSELNVNALLLGDSALYLCASSFGGPISYEQYFGPGTRLTVT.

The chain joins TRBV5-1 to TRBJ2-7; 7 bases are shared with TRBD1. CDR1 is SGHRS and CDR2 is YFSETQ in the germline V gene. CDR3 length equals 16 residues. Germline trimming cut 4 bases from V and 0 bases from J; bases unmatched to any gene: 10. CDR3 coding DNA: TGCGCCAGCAGCGCTACCCCGGGACAGTCCTCCTACGAGCAGTACTTC. Translated, it gives CASSATPGQSSYEQYF.

The chain carries TRBV12-1 and TRBJ2-5; the DNA was not used to check the table's D call, TRBD1. TRBV12-1 is deemed a pseudogene. The CDR3 runs to 18 residues. CDR3 nucleotides: TGTGCCAGCAGCTTTAGCTACAGGCGGCACAGAATCCAAGAGACCCAGTACTTC. This gives the protein CASSFSYRRHRIQETQYF.

This chain joins TRBV7-9 and TRBJ1-1; D is perhaps TRBD1 (6 bases). In germline, CDR1 is SEHNR, CDR2 FQNEAQ (reference sequence). This CDR3 region has 17 residues. V shed 1 base and J shed 1 base, with 16 bases lying between them. The CDR3 sequence: CASSLGLGAHPNTEAFF. DNA for the CDR3: TGTGCCAGCAGCTTAGGTCTGGGGGCGCATCCGAACACTGAAGCTTTCTTT.

The chain joins TRBV4-2 to TRBJ2-3, with 8 bases fitting TRBD2. The CDR3 is 17 amino acids. Germline CDR1 is LGHNA and CDR2 is YNFKEQ. The ends lost 1 base at V and 1 base at J; junction bases unmatched: 7. The CDR3 spells CASSQGFAGGRTDTQYF. The DNA for the CDR3 is TGTGCCAGCAGCCAAGGATTCGCGGGAGGCCGCACAGATACGCAGTATTTT.

This clone showed up just once. V gene TRBV18 combines with J gene TRBJ2-7; 11 bases map to TRBD2. J was trimmed by 3 bases and V by 4 bases; bases with no gene match: 8. This CDR3 has 16 amino acids. Germline loops: CDR1 KGHSH, CDR2 LQKENI. The CDR3 loop reads CASSQAQLAGGYEQYF. The CDR3 coding sequence is TGTGCCAGCTCACAAGCCCAGCTAGCGGGAGGCTACGAGCAGTACTTC.

The chain employs TRBV28 and TRBJ2-7, with 7 bases identical to TRBD1. CDR1 is MDHEN and CDR2 is SYDVKM in the germline V gene. J gave up 5 bases and V 8 bases, and 6 bases lay outside the gene matches. This CDR3 has 12 residues. DNA for the CDR3: TGTGCCAGCCTGACAGGGAACCACGAGCAGTACTTC. Its translation is CASLTGNHEQYF. Combining the CDR3 with reference TRBV28 and TRBJ2-7 gives the whole variable domain DVKVTQSSRYLVKRTGEKVFLECVQDMDHENMFWYRQDPGLGLRLIYFSYDVKMKEKGDIPEGYSVSREKKERFSLILESASTNQTSMYLCASLTGNHEQYFGPGTRLTVT.

The V gene is TRBV28, the J gene TRBJ2-7, with 12 bases lining up with TRBD2. J was trimmed by 6 bases and V by 2 bases; bases with no gene match: 5. The CDR3 is 15 amino acids. From germline, CDR1 is MDHEN and CDR2 SYDVKM. CDR3 protein: CASSLVGLAGREQYF. Written as DNA, the CDR3 is TGTGCCAGCAGTTTAGTCGGACTAGCGGGACGCGAGCAGTACTTC. The full variable domain, in which reference TRBV28 and TRBJ2-7 provide the parts outside the CDR3, is DVKVTQSSRYLVKRTGEKVFLECVQDMDHENMFWYRQDPGLGLRLIYFSYDVKMKEKGDIPEGYSVSREKKERFSLILESASTNQTSMYLCASSLVGLAGREQYFGPGTRLTVT.

The chain joins TRBV6-1 to TRBJ1-1; D is perhaps TRBD1 (6 bases). This CDR3 region has 11 residues. Germline V gene data show CDR1 as MNHNS and CDR2 as SASEGT. V was trimmed by 5 bases and J by 9 bases, leaving 10 bases between them. The chain's CDR3 is CASSYQGQAFF. The CDR3 region has the DNA TGTGCCAGCAGTTACCAGGGGCAAGCTTTCTTT.

This clone was counted once. The J gene is TRBJ2-1, the V gene TRBV9; TRBD2 aligns across 11 bases. Germline lookup yields CDR1 SGDLS and CDR2 YYNGEE. This CDR3 region has 17 residues. The junction had 3 bases not matched to a gene; V was cut back by 0 bases and J by 1 base. CDR3 in DNA: TGTGCCAGCAGCGTAGGACTAGCGGGACGTTCCTACAATGAGCAGTTCTTC. This translates into CASSVGLAGRSYNEQFF.

This clone was recorded a few times. The CDR3 loop is CASSFRRESYYEQYF. CDR3 sequence (DNA): TGTGCCAGCAGTTTTCGGCGGGAGAGTTACTACGAGCAGTACTTC. This chain connects TRBV28 to TRBJ2-7; 7 bases match TRBD2. The germline CDR1 and CDR2 sequences are MDHEN and SYDVKM. This CDR3 contains 15 residues. V was pared by 3 bases and J by 3 bases, with 8 bases of the junction left unmatched. The full variable domain, in which reference TRBV28 and TRBJ2-7 provide the parts outside the CDR3, is DVKVTQSSRYLVKRTGEKVFLECVQDMDHENMFWYRQDPGLGLRLIYFSYDVKMKEKGDIPEGYSVSREKKERFSLILESASTNQTSMYLCASSFRRESYYEQYFGPGTRLTVT.

The rearrangement joins TRBV7-9 to TRBJ2-2, with D perhaps being TRBD1 or TRBD2 (5 bases each). The CDR3 runs 14 residues. Germline V gives CDR1 SEHNR, CDR2 FQNEAQ (reference sequence). V was cut by 2 bases and J by 5 bases, with 9 bases left in between. The CDR3 here is CASSLNGGTGELFF. Written as DNA, the CDR3 is TGTGCCAGCAGCTTAAATGGGGGTACCGGGGAGCTGTTTTTT.

The J gene is TRBJ1-3, the V gene TRBV28; no clear D. Trimming cost V 5 bases and J 8 bases, with 19 bases left between them. There are 15 residues in the CDR3. The germline V gene has CDR1 MDHEN and CDR2 SYDVKM. CDR3 region: CASSEEGILRDTIYF. The CDR3 DNA is TGTGCCAGCAGTGAAGAGGGCATTCTCCGGGACACCATATATTTT.